The present T cell receptor (beta chain) was sequenced within a study of T cells after yellow fever vaccination. After removal of 4 bases from V and 9 bases from J, the junction contained 10 bases not matched to a gene. Germline assignment: CDR1 LGHNA and CDR2 YNFKEQ. This CDR3 is built from 15 residues. TCRdb redid the calling of the 5' RACE reads with MiXCR, one entry per CDR3 protein. The sample comprises about 550,000 distinct CDR3 sequences, 19% of which are singletons, and around 15% rests with the top ten. V gene TRBV4-2 combines with J gene TRBJ2-1, with TRBD2 matching 9 bases. Here the sequenced sample was PBMCs, taken 15 days after the yellow fever booster vaccination. The sequence was collected from a man aged 25-45 years who received the YFV17D yellow fever vaccine. The CDR3 loop is CASSPAEFSGSEQFF. In DNA, the CDR3 is TGTGCCAGCAGCCCCGCTGAGTTTAGCGGGAGTGAGCAGTTCTTC.